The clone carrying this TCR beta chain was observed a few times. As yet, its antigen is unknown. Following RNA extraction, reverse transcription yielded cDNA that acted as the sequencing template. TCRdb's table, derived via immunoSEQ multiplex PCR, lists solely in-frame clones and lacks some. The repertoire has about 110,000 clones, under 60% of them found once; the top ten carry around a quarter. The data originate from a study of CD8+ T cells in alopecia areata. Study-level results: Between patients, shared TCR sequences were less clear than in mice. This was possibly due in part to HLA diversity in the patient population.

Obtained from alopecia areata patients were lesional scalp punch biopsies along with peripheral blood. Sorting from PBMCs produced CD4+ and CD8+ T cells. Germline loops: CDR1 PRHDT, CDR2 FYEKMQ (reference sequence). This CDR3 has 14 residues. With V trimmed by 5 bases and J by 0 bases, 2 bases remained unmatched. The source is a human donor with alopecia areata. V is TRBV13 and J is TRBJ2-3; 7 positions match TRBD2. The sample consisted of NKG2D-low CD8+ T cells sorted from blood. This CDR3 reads CASSERGSTDTQYF. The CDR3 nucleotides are TGTGCCAGCAGCGAGCGGGGAAGCACAGATACGCAGTATTTT.